This TCR beta chain is from a study of T cell repertoires in cytomegalovirus infection. The germline gives CDR1 SQVTM, CDR2 ANQGSEA. V gave up 0 bases and J gave up 3 bases, with 13 bases separating them. The CDR3 spans 15 residues. The sample holds one count of this clonotype. No antigen is known for it. TCRdb passed the reads through MiXCR, listing each CDR3 protein once. The sample shows 900,000 to 950,000 distinct CDR3 sequences, more than 25% of them seen only once. This TCR was recovered from a human donor in good health (CMV status not recorded). Some clones in this sample may be carry-over from other donors' samples. Sample: cultured CD8+ T cells from PBMCs, taken from culture after CMV antigen stimulation. V is TRBV29-1 and J is TRBJ2-3; D assignment may be TRBD1 or TRBD2 (6 bases each). The CDR3 coding sequence is TGCAGCGTTGAAGAAGGGGGGAGCTGGACAGATACGCAGTATTTT. It codes for CSVEEGGSWTDTQYF.